This TCR beta chain originates from a study of CD8+ T cells in alopecia areata. General study points: The study found that many expanded lesional clones persisted in scalp and blood during tofacitinib.

CDR3 size: 13 residues. Germline V gene data show CDR1 as GTSNPN and CDR2 as SVGIG (reference sequence). Trimming left V 0 bases short and J 7 bases short, with 7 bases between. Regarding treatment: oral pan-JAK inhibitor, 5-10 mg twice daily. Concerning this clone: Its antigen is as yet unknown.

Extraction and reverse transcription of RNA yielded cDNA as the sequencing template. Method: immunoSEQ multiplex PCR; TCRdb's copy keeps in-frame clones and lacks some. Found here are more than 90,000 clones, 60% of them singletons; the top ten hold about 15%. The specimen comprised CD8+ T cells sorted from blood, sampled at roughly week 58, from a patient treated with tofacitinib. V usage is TRBV30 and J usage is TRBJ1-6, with no clear D. The TCR comes from a human donor with alopecia areata. The CDR3 here is CAWSVSENSPLHF. The CDR3 region has the DNA TGTGCCTGGAGTGTATCGGAGAATTCACCCCTCCACTTT.